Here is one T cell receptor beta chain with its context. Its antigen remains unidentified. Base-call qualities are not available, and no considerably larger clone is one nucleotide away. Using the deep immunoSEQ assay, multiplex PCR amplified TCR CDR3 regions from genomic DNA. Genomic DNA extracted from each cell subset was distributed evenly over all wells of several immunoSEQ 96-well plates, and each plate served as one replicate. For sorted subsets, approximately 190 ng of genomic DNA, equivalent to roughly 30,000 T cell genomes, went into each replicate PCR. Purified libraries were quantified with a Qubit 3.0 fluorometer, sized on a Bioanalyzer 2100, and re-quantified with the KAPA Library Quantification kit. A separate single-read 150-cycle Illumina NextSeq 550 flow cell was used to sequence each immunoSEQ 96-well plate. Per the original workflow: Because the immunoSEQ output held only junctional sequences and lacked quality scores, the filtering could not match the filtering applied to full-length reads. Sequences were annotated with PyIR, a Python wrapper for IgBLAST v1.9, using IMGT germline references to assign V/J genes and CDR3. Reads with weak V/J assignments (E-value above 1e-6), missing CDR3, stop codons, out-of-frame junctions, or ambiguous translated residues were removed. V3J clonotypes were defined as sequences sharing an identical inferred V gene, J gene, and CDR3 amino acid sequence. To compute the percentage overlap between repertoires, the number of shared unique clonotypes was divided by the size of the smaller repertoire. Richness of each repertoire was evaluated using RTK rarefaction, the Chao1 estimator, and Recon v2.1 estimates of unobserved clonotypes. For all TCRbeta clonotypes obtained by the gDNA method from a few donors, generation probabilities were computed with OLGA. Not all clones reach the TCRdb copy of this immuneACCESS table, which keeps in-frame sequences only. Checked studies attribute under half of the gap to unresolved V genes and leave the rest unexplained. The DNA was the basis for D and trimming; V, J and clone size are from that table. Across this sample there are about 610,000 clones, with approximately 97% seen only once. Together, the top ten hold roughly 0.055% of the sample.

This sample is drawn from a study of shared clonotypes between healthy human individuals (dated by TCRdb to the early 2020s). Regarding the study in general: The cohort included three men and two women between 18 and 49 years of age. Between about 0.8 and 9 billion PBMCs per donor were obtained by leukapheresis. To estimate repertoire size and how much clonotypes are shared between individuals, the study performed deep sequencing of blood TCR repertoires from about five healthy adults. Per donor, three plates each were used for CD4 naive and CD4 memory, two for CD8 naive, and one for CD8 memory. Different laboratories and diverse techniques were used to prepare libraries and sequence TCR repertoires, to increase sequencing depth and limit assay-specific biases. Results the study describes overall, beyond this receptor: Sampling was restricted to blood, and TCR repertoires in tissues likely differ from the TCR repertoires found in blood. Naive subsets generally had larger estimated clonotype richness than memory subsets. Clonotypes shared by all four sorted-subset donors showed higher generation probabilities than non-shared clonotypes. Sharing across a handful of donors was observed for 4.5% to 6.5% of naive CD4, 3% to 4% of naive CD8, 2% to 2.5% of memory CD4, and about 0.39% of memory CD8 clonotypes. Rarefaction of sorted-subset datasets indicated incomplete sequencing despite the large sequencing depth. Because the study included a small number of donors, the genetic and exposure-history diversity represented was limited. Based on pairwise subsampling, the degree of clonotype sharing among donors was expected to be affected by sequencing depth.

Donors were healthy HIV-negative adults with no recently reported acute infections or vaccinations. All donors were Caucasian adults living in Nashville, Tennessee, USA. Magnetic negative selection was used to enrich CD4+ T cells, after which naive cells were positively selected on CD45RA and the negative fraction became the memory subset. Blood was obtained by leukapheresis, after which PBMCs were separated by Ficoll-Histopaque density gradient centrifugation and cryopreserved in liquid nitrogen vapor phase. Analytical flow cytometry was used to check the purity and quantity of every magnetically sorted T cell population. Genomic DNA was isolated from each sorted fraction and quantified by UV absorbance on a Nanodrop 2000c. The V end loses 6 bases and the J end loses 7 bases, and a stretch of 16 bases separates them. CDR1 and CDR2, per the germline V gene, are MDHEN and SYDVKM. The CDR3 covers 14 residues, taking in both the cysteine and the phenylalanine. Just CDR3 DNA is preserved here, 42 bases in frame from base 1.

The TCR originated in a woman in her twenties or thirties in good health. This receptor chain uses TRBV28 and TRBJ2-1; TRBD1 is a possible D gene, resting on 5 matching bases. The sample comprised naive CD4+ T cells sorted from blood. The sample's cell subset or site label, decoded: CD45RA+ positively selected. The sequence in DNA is TGTGCCAGCAGCTGGGGCCTCGATTTTAATGAGCAGTTCTTC. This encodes CASSWGLDFNEQFF.